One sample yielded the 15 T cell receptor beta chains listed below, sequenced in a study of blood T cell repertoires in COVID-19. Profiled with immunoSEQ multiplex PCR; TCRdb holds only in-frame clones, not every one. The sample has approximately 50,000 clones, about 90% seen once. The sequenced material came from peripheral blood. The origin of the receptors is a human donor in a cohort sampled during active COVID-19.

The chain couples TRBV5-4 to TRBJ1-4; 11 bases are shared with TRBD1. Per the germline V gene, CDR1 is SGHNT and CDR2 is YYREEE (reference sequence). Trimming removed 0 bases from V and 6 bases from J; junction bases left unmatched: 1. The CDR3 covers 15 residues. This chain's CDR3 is CASSLVGQGDEKLFF. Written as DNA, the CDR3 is TGTGCCAGCAGCTTGGTGGGACAGGGGGATGAAAAACTGTTTTTT.

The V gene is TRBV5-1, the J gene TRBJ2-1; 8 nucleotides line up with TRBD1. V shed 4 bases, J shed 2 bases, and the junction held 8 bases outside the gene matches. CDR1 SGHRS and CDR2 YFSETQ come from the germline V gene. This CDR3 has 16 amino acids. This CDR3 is CASSHTGGQTYNEQFF. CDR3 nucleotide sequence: TGCGCCAGCAGCCACACAGGGGGTCAGACCTACAATGAGCAGTTCTTC.

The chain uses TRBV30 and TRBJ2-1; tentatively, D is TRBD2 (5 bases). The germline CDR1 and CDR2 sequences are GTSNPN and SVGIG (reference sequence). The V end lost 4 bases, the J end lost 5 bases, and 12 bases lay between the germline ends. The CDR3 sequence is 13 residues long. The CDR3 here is CAWTGNPDNEQFF. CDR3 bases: TGTGCCTGGACGGGGAATCCTGACAATGAGCAGTTCTTC.

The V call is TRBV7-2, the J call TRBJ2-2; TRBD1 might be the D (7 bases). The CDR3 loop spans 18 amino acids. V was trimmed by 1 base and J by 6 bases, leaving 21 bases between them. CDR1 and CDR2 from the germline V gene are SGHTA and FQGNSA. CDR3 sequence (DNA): TGTGCCAGCAGCTTAGTCCCCGGCGGTGGAGGGGGCCCCGGGGAGCTGTTTTTT. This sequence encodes CASSLVPGGGGGPGELFF.

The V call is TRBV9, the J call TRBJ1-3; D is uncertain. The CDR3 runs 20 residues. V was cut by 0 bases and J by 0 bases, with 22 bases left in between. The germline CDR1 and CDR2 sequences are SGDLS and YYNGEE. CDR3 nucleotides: TGTGCCAGCAGCGTAGGCATCGGGGTGGGAAAACCTGGCTCTGGAAACACCATATATTTT. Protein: CASSVGIGVGKPGSGNTIYF. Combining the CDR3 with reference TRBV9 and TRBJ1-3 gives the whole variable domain DSGVTQTPKHLITATGQRVTLRCSPRSGDLSVYWYQQSLDQGLQFLIQYYNGEERAKGNILERFSAQQFPDLHSELNLSSLELGDSALYFCASSVGIGVGKPGSGNTIYFGEGSWLTVV.

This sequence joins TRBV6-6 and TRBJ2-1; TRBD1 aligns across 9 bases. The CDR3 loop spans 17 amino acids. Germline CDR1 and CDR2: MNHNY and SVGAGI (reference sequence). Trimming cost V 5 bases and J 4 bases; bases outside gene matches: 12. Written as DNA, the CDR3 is TGTGCCAGCAGTCCAACCAAGACAGGGGGTGGTTACAATGAGCAGTTCTTC. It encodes CASSPTKTGGGYNEQFF.

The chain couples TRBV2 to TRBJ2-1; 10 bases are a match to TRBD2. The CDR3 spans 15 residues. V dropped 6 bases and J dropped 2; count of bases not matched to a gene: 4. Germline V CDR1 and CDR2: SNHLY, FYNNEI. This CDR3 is CASRELAGPYNEQFF. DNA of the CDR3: TGTGCCAGCAGAGAACTAGCGGGGCCCTACAATGAGCAGTTCTTC.

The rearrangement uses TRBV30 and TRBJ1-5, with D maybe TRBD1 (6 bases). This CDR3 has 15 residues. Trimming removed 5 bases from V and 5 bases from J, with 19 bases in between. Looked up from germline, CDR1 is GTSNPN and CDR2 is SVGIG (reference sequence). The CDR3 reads CAWGPMDRPHQPQHF. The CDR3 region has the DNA TGTGCCTGGGGACCCATGGACAGACCTCATCAGCCCCAGCATTTT. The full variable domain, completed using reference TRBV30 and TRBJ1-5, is SQTIHQWPATLVQPVGSPLSLECTVEGTSNPNLYWYRQAAGRGLQLLFYSVGIGQISSEVPQNLSASRPQDRQFILSSKKLLLSDSGFYLCAWGPMDRPHQPQHFGDGTRLSIL.

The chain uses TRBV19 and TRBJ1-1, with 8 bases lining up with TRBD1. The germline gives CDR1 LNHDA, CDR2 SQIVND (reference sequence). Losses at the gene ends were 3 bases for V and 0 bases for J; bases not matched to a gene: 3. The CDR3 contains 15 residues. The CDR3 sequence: CASSMPGGMNTEAFF. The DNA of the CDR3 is TGTGCCAGTAGTATGCCAGGGGGCATGAACACTGAAGCTTTCTTT.

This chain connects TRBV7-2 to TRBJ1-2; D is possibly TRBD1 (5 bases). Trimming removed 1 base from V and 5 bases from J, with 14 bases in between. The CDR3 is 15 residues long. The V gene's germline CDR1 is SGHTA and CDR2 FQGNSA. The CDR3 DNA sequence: TGTGCCAGCAGCTTAGGCGGGACCCAAAATTATGGCTACACCTTC. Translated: CASSLGGTQNYGYTF.

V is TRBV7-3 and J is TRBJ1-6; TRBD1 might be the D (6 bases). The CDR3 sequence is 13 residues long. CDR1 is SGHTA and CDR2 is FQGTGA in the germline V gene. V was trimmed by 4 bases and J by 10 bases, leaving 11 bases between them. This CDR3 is CASSSTGYSPLHF. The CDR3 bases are TGTGCCAGCAGCTCCACAGGGTACTCACCCCTCCACTTT.

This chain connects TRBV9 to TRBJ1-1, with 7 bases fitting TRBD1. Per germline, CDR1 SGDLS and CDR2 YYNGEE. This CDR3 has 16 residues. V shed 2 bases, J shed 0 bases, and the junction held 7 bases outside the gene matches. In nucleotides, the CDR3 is TGTGCCAGCAGCGTCGGAGCAGGGGGGCTGAACACTGAAGCTTTCTTT. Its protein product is CASSVGAGGLNTEAFF.

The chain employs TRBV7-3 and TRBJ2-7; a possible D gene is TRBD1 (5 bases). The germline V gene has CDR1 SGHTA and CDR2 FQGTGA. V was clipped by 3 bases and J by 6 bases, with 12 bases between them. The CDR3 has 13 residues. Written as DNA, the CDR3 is TGTGCCAGCAGCTTGGACACGCACAGCGAGCAGTACTTC. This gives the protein CASSLDTHSEQYF.

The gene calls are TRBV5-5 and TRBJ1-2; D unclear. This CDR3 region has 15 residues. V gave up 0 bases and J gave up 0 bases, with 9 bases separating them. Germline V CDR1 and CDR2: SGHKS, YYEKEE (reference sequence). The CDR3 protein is CASSLAGSTNYGYTF. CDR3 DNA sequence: TGTGCCAGCAGCTTGGCAGGAAGTACTAACTATGGCTACACCTTC.

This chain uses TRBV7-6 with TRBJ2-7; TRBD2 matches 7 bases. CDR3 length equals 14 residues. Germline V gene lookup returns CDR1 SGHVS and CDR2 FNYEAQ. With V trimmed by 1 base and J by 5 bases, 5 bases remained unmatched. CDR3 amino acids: CASSLGGGSHEQYF. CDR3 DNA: TGTGCCAGCAGCTTAGGCGGGGGTTCCCACGAGCAGTACTTC.